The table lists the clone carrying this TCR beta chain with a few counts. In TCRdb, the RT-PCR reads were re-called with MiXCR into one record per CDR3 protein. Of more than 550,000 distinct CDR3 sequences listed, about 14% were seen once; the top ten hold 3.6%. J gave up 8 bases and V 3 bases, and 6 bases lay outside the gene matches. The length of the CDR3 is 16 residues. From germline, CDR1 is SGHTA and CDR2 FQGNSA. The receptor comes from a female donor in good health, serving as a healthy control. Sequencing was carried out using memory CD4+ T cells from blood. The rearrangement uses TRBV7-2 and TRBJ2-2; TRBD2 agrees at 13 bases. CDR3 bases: TGTGCCAGCAGCTTTACTAGCGGGAGGGCGTCGGGGGAGCTGTTTTTT. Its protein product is CASSFTSGRASGELFF.